One TCR beta chain is described in this entry. The specificity of this receptor is unknown. One base away there is no much larger clone; base qualities are not given. The library was produced with the immunoSEQ multiplex PCR assay. A mixture of 60 forward primers for TCR Vbeta segments and 13 reverse primers for TCR Jbeta segments was used in the multiplex PCR. A multiplex PCR assay on genomic DNA amplified the CDR3 region of rearranged TCR beta genes. On the Illumina HiSeq System, the amplified TCR beta libraries were sequenced as 87-base-pair reads. The paper's data handling went like this. A later analysis counted around 72 million unique TCR beta chains across the 666 repertoires, and around 9.9 million of these chains were shared by at least two donors. Raw reads were error-corrected and collapsed into unique sequences by a nearest-neighbor algorithm in which closely related sequences were merged to remove PCR and sequencing errors. Alignment of CDR3 sequences to IMGT reference sequences was used to assign V, D and J gene segments. For a sequence to be retained, a match of at least six nucleotides was required to both a V gene segment and a J gene segment. A rearrangement was called productive if the CDR3 had no stop codons and remained in frame with V and J, and every other rearrangement was called non-productive. Following IMGT convention, CDR3 was defined as the stretch from the second conserved V-encoded cysteine up to the conserved J-encoded phenylalanine. The earlier analysis of roughly 590 of the donors excluded any sequence lacking an unambiguous match to a single V gene segment. In an earlier analysis of around 600 of the donors, V segments were called functional above 56.7% productive rearrangements and were called segregating when the between-donor standard deviation exceeded 5%. A statistical classification framework was built for diagnosing cytomegalovirus status from the catalog of TCR beta chain sequences. V and J gene assignment, in a later analysis, came from comparing TCR nucleotide sequences with IMGT/GENE-DB human TR gene sequences. A later analysis assigned CDR3 sequences and most-parsimonious VDJ recombination scenarios with the TCRdist pipeline. In a later analysis, each TCR beta chain was defined by its CDR3 amino acid sequence together with its V-gene family, and reads without a unique V-gene family were excluded. A later analysis removed 592 highly shared, low-generation-probability nucleotide sequences to deal with suspected cross-contamination and a sequencing artifact. For each public chain, a later analysis derived a clonal expansion index from normalized ranks of inferred template counts within each repertoire. In a later analysis, generation probabilities were computed with a VDJ recombination model fitted to out-of-frame rearrangements, and the resulting probabilities were checked against IGoR. Hypergeometric tests were used in a later analysis to score TCR-TCR, TCR-HLA and TCR-CMV co-occurrence, with a repertoire-size bias correction applied to the TCR pairs. False discovery rates were estimated in a later analysis by permuting HLA or CMV assignments 20 times. In a later analysis, co-occurring TCRs were grouped using DBSCAN, and TCRdist sequence similarity was added for clustering within HLA-allele-positive subsets. Co-occurrence clustering excluded repertoires with fewer than 30,000 or more than 120,000 public chains, plus five with anomalous nucleotide sharing. TCRdb mirrors the immuneACCESS table, restricted to in-frame sequences. Some clones are absent from its copies; in checked studies, under half trace to an unresolved V gene, and the reason for the others is unknown. D and trimming were read from the DNA, whereas the V and J calls and clone size are those reported in that table. The sample records 70,000 to 90,000 clones, less than 80% of which are singletons. The ten largest clonotypes hold about 15% of the sample.

The cohort comprised 550 to 700 healthy bone marrow donors. All cohort members were sampled while nominally healthy, although unrecorded immune exposures were likely present. The donor tested CMV seropositive, placing the donor among the approximately 310 seropositive members of the cohort. Every donor gave a peripheral blood sample, and the peripheral blood mononuclear cells from that sample were used for TCR beta sequencing. Genomic DNA was extracted from the blood cell samples with the Qiagen DNeasy Blood Extraction Kit. The data are from a study of cytomegalovirus exposure and HLA in healthy donors (dated by TCRdb to the late 2010s). As for the study more broadly: An earlier analysis of several hundred of the donors reported 276 Gb of sequence data and 95 million to 130 million unique TCR beta sequences obtained from about 180 million T cells. On average, roughly 200,000 unique TCR beta nucleotide sequences were sequenced per donor among fewer than 500 genotyped donors of the cohort, with roughly 19% of those sequences being non-productive. Every repertoire in the discovery cohort had been generated on one and the same sequencing platform. Donor age, sex, ethnicity and CMV serostatus were compiled alongside the repertoire data. Among the roughly 370 genotyped donors, about 83% belonged to the genetic ancestry cluster associated with self-reported Caucasian donors. About 320 gigabases of sequencing data and tens of millions of unique TCR sequences were included in an early release covering roughly 600 HLA-typed donors. The number of donors typed differed by locus, with 629-630 for A, B, C, DRB1 and DQB1, approximately 500 for DQA1, some 570 for DPA1, and around 460 for DPB1. An earlier analysis of roughly 600 of the donors used high-throughput TCR beta sequencing to judge whether each TCR beta V gene segment behaved as functional or pseudogenic. The study aimed to test whether signatures of past pathogen exposure could be identified by cataloging public T cell receptors. High-throughput TCR immunosequencing, statistical association of individual TCRs with disease status, and machine learning were combined to predict cytomegalovirus infection status. Along with the approximately 620-subject first cohort, a separate validation cohort of roughly 110 different subjects was used. Rather than drawing on any new phenotypic data, the later analysis identified candidate immune exposures from TCR beta sequences and the way those sequences occurred across donors. A later analysis re-analyzed previously published TCR beta repertoires from 666 donors and added high-resolution HLA genotyping to study TCR occurrence patterns. About five DR-DQ haplotypes were handled as single units for association and clustering because linkage in the cohort was strong. A later genetic analysis took genome-wide SNP genotypes for about 55% of the roughly 670 donors and used that subset as a discovery cohort. HLA typing included class I and class II loci at four-digit resolution. Using immunosequencing, the study profiled T cell repertoires from about 610 subjects and related those repertoires to cytomegalovirus serostatus. What the research found in general, with its limitations: A later analysis found that most CMV-associated TCR beta chains appeared HLA-restricted, with HLA associations seemingly driven largely by CMV exposure. A further reported finding was that TCR beta sequences accurately predicted the HLA-A and HLA-B alleles for most subjects in the first cohort. A group of highly shared sequence variants was considered likely to be a technical artifact of the sequencing pipeline. Correlated functional status among segregating V segments might be attributable to linkage disequilibrium, but an unknown experimental factor could not be ruled out. Most TCR sequences were observed very rarely across donors, whereas some public TCRs were present in many individuals. In an earlier analysis of fewer than 700 of the donors, most TCR beta V segments appeared in productive rearrangements about 90% or about 30% of the time, broadly matching IMGT annotations. In a later analysis, 15,000 to 20,000 TCR beta sequences were associated with specific HLA alleles at a false discovery rate of 0.05. Because the 87-base-pair reads could not distinguish some IMGT-functional V segments, including TRBV6-2 and TRBV6-3, those segments were excluded. The only immune exposure information available for the cohort was CMV serostatus. Cytomegalovirus status was reported to be diagnosed by the classifier with high specificity and sensitivity in both the original and validation cohorts. Only TCR beta chains were sequenced in this cohort, and the absence of alpha or paired-chain data limited detectable features. In vitro tests confirmed that three of the cytomegalovirus-associated TCR beta chains recognize cytomegalovirus antigens. Assigning TCR associations to individual alleles was difficult when HLA alleles, especially DR and DQ, strongly co-occurred. Compared with equally common non-associated chains, HLA-associated TCR beta chains in a later analysis were more clonally expanded and had lower generation probabilities. Presence/absence analyses assumed roughly uniform sequencing depth across donors, an assumption that may not hold. In a later analysis, TCR association rates were found to vary across HLA loci, with the most associated TCRs seen for DRB1 alleles and the fewest for HLA-C alleles. An association between a missense DCLRE1C variant and V-gene and J-gene trimming of TCR beta chains was found in a later genetic analysis and replicated in an independent cohort. According to a later analysis, parvovirus B19, influenza, CMV and Epstein-Barr virus appeared linked to several top co-occurrence clusters. Because some donors lacked HLA typing at each locus, the association tests relied only on the typed subset. According to the authors, the approach could potentially be generalized to other disease states and immunological phenotypes. The study listed 150 to 200 TCR beta chains as associated with cytomegalovirus. The earlier analysis of about 600 of the donors excluded roughly 16 rarely observed V segments, including chromosome 9 orphons, because counts were too low. A later genetic analysis reported fewer N-insertions in productive TCRs among donors in an Asian-associated ancestry cluster than the roughly 720-donor mean.

V trim: 4 bases; J trim: 0 bases; unmatched bases: 11. The germline V gene specifies MNHNS as CDR1 and SASEGT as CDR2. The CDR3 holds 17 amino acids from the cysteine to the phenylalanine. Solely the CDR3 DNA is kept, with 51 bases framed from the first base. The chain employs TRBV6-1 and TRBJ1-2, and TRBD1 matches 7 of the central bases. Sample: PBMCs. The TCR originated in a woman in her forties in good health and CMV-seropositive. The CDR3 has the sequence CASSAPGTASPNYGYTF. The DNA sequence reads TGTGCCAGCAGTGCGCCTGGGACAGCTAGTCCTAACTATGGCTACACCTTC.